This entry concerns a single TCR beta chain. The data belong to a study of blood T cell repertoires in COVID-19. The CDR3 has 12 residues. Germline V gives CDR1 SGDLS, CDR2 YYNGEE. Deletions cut 4 bases from V and 5 bases from J, with 7 bases between. Profiling relied on immunoSEQ multiplex PCR, and the TCRdb table lists in-frame clones only, not all of them. The sample has almost 250,000 clones, around 86% seen once. The receptor comes from a woman aged 55-70 years who had recovered from COVID-19. The genes are TRBV9 and TRBJ1-5; D gene unclear. Input material: peripheral blood. The DNA for the CDR3 is TGTGCCAGCAGCCCCGGGGATCAGCCCCAGCATTTT. Protein sequence: CASSPGDQPQHF.